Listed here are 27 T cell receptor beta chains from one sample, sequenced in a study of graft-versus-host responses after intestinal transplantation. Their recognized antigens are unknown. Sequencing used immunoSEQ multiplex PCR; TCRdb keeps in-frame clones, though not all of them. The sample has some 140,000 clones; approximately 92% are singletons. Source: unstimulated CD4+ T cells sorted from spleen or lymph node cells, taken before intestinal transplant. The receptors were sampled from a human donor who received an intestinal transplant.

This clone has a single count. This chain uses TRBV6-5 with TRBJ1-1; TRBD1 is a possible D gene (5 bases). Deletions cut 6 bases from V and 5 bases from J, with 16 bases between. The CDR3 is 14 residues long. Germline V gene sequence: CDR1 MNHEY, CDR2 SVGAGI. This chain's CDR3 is CASRVGGVGTEAFF. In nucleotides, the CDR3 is TGTGCCAGCAGGGTAGGAGGGGTGGGTACTGAAGCTTTCTTT.

The chain's CDR3 is CASSPTEGRAGAYF. In nucleotides, the CDR3 is TGTGCCAGCAGCCCCACGGAAGGGCGCGCGGGAGCGTACTTC. The V and J genes are TRBV9 and TRBJ2-7; the match to TRBD2 covers 7 bases. Germline CDR1 is SGDLS and CDR2 is YYNGEE. This CDR3 spans 14 amino acids. J was trimmed by 12 bases and V by 4 bases; bases with no gene match: 16.

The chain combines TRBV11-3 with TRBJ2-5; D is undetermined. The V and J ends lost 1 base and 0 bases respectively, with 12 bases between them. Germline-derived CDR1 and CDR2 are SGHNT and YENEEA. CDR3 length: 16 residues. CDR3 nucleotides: TGTGCCAGCAGCTTAGTTGGAATCCGGGACCAAGAGACCCAGTACTTC. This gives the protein CASSLVGIRDQETQYF.

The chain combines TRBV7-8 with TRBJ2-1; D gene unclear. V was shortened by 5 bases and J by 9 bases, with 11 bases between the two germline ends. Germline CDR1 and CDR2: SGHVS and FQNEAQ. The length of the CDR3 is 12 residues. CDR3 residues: CASSRMITEQFF. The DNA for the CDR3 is TGTGCCAGCAGCCGCATGATAACTGAGCAGTTCTTC.

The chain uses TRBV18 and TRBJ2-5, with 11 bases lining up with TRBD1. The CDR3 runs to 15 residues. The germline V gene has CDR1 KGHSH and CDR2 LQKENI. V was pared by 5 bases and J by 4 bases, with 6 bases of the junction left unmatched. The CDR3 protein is CASSERTGGVETQYF. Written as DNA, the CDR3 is TGTGCCAGCTCAGAGCGGACAGGGGGCGTAGAGACCCAGTACTTC.

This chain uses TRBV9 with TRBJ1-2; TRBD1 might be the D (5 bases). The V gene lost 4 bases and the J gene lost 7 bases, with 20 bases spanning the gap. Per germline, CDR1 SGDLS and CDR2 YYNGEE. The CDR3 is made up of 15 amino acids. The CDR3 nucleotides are TGTGCCAGCAGCACTCAAGTGGGGACCTGGGGTGGCTACACCTTC. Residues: CASSTQVGTWGGYTF.

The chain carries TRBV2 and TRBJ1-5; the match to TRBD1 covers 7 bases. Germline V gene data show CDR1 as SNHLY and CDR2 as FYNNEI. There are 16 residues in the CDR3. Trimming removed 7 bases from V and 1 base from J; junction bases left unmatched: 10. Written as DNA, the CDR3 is TGTGCCAGCACCCAAGAGACAGGGAGAAGCAATCAGCCCCAGCATTTT. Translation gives CASTQETGRSNQPQHF.

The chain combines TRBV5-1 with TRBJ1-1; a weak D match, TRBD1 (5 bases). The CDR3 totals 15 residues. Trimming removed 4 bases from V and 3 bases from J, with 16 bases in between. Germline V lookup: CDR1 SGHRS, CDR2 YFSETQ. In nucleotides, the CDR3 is TGCGCCAGCAGCCCGGACTTGATAGGGGACACTGAAGCTTTCTTT. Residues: CASSPDLIGDTEAFF.

CDR3 sequence reads: CASNEQFF. The CDR3 DNA follows: TGTGCCAGCAATGAGCAGTTCTTC. This chain connects TRBV6-1 to TRBJ2-1, with D uncertain. The CDR3 is 8 amino acids. Germline V CDR1 and CDR2: MNHNS, SASEGT. V lost 7 bases and J lost 8, with 0 bases in between.

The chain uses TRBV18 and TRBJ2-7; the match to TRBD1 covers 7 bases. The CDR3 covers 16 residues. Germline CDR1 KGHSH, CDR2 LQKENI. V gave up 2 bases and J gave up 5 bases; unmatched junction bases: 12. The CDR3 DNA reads TGTGCCAGCTCACCAGTCCCCCCGACAGGGCCGCACGAGCAGTACTTC. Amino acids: CASSPVPPTGPHEQYF.

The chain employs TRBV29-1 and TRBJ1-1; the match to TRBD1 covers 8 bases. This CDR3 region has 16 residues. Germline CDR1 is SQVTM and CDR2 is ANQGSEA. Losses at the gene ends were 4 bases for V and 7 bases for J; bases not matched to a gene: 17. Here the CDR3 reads CSVALRAPRGLGEAFF. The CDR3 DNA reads TGCAGCGTTGCGCTTCGGGCCCCCAGGGGGCTCGGTGAAGCTTTCTTT.

DNA of the CDR3: TGTGCCAGCACTCCCTCCTTAAGCTCCTACAATGAGCAGTTCTTC. Translation gives CASTPSLSSYNEQFF. This chain connects TRBV6-5 to TRBJ2-1, with unresolved D. The CDR3 runs to 15 residues. V lost 7 bases, J lost 0 bases, and 13 bases lay in between. Germline CDR1 MNHEY, CDR2 SVGAGI.

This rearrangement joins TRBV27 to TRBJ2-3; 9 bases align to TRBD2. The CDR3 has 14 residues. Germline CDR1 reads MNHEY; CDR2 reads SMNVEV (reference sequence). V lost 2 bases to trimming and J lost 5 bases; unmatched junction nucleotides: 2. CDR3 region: CASSLLAGRDTQYF. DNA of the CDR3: TGTGCCAGCAGTTTACTAGCGGGGAGAGATACGCAGTATTTT.

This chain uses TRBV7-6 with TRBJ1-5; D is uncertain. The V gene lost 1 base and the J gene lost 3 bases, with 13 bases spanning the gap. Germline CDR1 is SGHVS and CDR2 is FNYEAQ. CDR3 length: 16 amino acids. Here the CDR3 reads CASSLGGLGVNQPQHF. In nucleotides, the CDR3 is TGTGCCAGCAGCTTAGGCGGGTTGGGAGTCAATCAGCCCCAGCATTTT.

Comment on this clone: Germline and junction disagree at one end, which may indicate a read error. The CDR3 DNA is TGCGCCAGCAGCTTGAGCAGGGATAGAGACGAGCAGCACTTC. Protein product: CASSLSRDRDEQHF. The genes are TRBV5-1 and TRBJ2-7, with D perhaps matching TRBD1 (5 bases). The germline V gene has CDR1 SGHRS and CDR2 YFSETQ. The CDR3 runs 14 residues.

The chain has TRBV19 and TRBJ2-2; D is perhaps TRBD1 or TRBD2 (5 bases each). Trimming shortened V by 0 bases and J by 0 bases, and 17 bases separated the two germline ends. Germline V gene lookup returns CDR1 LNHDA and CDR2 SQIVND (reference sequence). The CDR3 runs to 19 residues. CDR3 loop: CASSIDLTYGDANTGELFF. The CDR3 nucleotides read TGTGCCAGTAGTATAGATCTGACCTACGGGGACGCGAACACCGGGGAGCTGTTTTTT.

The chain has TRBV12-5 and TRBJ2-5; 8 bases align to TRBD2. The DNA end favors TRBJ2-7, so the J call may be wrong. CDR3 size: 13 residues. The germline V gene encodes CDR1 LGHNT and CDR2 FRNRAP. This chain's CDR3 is CASALAEVYEQYF. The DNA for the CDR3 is TGTGCTAGTGCACTAGCGGAAGTCTACGAGCAGTACTTC.

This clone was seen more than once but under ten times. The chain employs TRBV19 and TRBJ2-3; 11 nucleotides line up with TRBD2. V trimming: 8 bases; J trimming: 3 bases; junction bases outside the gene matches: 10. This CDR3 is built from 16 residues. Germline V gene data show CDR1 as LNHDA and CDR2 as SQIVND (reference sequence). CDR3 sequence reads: CASSHRSGGGTDTQYF. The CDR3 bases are TGTGCCAGTTCTCATCGTAGCGGGGGGGGTACAGATACGCAGTATTTT.

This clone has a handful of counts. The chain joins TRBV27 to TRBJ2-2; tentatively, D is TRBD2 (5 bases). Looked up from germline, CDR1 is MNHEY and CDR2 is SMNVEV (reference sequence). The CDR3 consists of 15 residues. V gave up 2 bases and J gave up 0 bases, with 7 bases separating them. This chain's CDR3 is CASSLAGSNTGELFF. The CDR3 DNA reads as TGTGCCAGCAGTTTAGCGGGTTCGAACACCGGGGAGCTGTTTTTT.

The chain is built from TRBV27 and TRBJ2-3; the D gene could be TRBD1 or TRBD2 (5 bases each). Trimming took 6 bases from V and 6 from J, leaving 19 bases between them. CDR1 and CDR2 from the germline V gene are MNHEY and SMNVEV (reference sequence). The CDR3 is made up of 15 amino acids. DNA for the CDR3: TGTGCCAGCAGCCGCGAGGCCCCGTGGGGGGATACGCAGTATTTT. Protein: CASSREAPWGDTQYF.

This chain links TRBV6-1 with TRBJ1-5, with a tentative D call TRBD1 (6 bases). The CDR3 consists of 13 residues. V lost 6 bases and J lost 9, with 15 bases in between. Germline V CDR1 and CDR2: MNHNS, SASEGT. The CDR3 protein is CASRDTGIRPQHF. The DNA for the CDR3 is TGTGCCAGCAGAGATACAGGGATCCGGCCCCAGCATTTT.

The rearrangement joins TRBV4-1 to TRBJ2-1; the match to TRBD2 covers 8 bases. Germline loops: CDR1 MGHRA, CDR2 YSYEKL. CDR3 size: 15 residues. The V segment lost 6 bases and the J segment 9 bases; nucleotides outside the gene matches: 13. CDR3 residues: CASRGFGGGFVEQFF. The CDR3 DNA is TGCGCCAGCAGGGGATTTGGCGGGGGGTTCGTTGAGCAGTTCTTC.

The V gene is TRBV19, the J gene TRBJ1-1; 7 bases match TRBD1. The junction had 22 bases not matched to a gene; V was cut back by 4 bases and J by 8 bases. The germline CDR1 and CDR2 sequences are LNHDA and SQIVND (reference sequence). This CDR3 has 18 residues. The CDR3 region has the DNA TGTGCCAGTAGTAGGACCGGGACAGATCACACCGGGGGCGCCGAAGCTTTCTTT. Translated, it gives CASSRTGTDHTGGAEAFF.

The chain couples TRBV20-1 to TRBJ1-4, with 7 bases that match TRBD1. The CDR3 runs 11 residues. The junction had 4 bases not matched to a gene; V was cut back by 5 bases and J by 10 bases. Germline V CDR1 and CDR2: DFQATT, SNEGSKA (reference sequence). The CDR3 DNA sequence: TGCAGTGCTGGATGGGACAGAAAACTGTTTTTT. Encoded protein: CSAGWDRKLFF.

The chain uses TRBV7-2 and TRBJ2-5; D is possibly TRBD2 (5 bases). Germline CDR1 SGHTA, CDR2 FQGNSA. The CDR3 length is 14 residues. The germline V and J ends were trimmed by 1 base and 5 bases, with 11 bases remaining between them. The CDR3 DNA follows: TGTGCCAGCAGCTTAGGGACTTCCAGGGAGACCCAGTACTTC. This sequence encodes CASSLGTSRETQYF.

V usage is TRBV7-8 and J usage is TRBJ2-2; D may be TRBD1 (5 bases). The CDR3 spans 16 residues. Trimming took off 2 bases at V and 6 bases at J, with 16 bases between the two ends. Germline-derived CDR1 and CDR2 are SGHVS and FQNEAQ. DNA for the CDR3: TGTGCCAGCAGCTTAAAAGGGGTCCAAGTTGCCGGGGAGCTGTTTTTT. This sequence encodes CASSLKGVQVAGELFF.

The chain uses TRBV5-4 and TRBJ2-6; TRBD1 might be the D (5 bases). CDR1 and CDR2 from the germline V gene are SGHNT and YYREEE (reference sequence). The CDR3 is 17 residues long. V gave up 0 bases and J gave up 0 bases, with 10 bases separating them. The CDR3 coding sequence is TGTGCCAGCAGCTTGGGGGCCGACAGCTCTGGGGCCAACGTCCTGACTTTC. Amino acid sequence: CASSLGADSSGANVLTF.